This T cell receptor (beta chain) comes out of a study of cytomegalovirus exposure and HLA in healthy donors. Regarding the study as a whole: Many donors carried some public TCRs, although rarity characterized most TCR sequences.

The primer mix had 60 Vbeta and 13 Jbeta primers. Repertoires were generated with immunoSEQ multiplex PCR, while TCRdb's copy carries only in-frame clones and drops some. The repertoire includes roughly 100,000 clones, over 70% of them detected once, and around 2.6% sits in the top ten. This clone has only a few counts. Its antigen is undetermined. The V end lost 1 base, the J end lost 3 bases, and 6 bases lay between the germline ends. Germline V gene data show CDR1 as LGHNA and CDR2 as YSLEER. The CDR3 length is 13 residues. The sequence was obtained from a male donor in good health and CMV-seropositive. Sequencing used PBMCs. The rearrangement joins TRBV4-3 to TRBJ1-1; D remains ambiguous. This chain's CDR3 is CASSQAGHTEAFF. As DNA, the CDR3 is TGCGCCAGCAGCCAAGCTGGGCACACTGAAGCTTTCTTT.